This T cell receptor (beta chain) came from a study of spatial heterogeneity in lung cancer. On the study more broadly: The donors, around 72 patients with untreated early-stage non-small cell lung cancer, provided the samples. Alpha-chain detections were consistently fewer than beta-chain detections among the sequences.

J was trimmed by 6 bases and V by 4 bases; bases with no gene match: 6. CDR1 is MDHEN, CDR2 SYDVKM, per germline. The CDR3 spans 16 residues. TCRdb analysed the 5' RACE reads with MiXCR anew, one entry per CDR3 protein. The data contain 95,000 to 120,000 distinct CDR3 sequences, 10% to 11% of them singletons. Time point: blood at routine non-recurrence follow-up after resection. This clonotype was sampled from a female donor with early-stage non-small cell lung cancer. The chain recombines TRBV28 with TRBJ2-1, with 13 bases aligning to TRBD2. The input for sequencing was PBMCs, taken at follow-up. CDR3 bases: TGTGCCAGCAGTTCCTCCGGGACTAGCGGGACCAATGAGCAGTTCTTC. Translating it yields CASSSSGTSGTNEQFF.